Below, 17 T cell receptor delta chains from the same sample are listed, as sequenced in a study of γδ T cells in repeated Plasmodium falciparum infection. Vgamma9/Vdelta2+ and Vdelta2-negative gammadelta T cells were flow-sorted from PBMC for bulk sequencing. TCRdb reprocessed the multiplex PCR reads using CATT. The table includes about 51,000 delta-chain clones, around 2% detected once. Material: gamma-delta T cells from blood. The origin of the receptors is a pool of human donors (malaria-infected and uninfected, not separated).

Details on this clone: TCRdb has a much larger clone's protein, which differs at residue 17 from the translation of this DNA, likely because of a read error; what is shown is the protein translated from the DNA. The V gene is TRDV1, the J gene TRDJ1, with TRDD3 identical over 11 bases. TCRdb does not report a J gene; here it was assigned by matching the DNA to germline references. This CDR3 has 24 amino acids. Germline CDR1 is TSWWSYY and CDR2 is QGS. V shed 3 bases, J shed 2 bases, and the junction held 29 bases outside the gene matches. The CDR3 bases are TGTGCTCTTGGGGAGTCTTCTTCCTACGCCACGAGTACTGGGGGATATGGGGTGACCGATAAACTCATCTTT. It specifies CALGESSSYATSTGGYGVTDKLIF.

There are many counts of this clone. The V gene is TRDV1, the J gene TRDJ1; TRDD3 matches 8 bases. J was trimmed by 0 bases and V by 1 base; bases with no gene match: 31. The CDR3 runs 25 residues. Per the germline V gene, CDR1 is TSWWSYY and CDR2 is QGS. This CDR3 is CALGEPTGLPNSWGTYPSYTDKLIF. The CDR3 DNA follows: TGTGCTCTTGGGGAACCCACCGGCCTTCCCAACTCCTGGGGGACTTATCCCTCATACACCGATAAACTCATCTTT.

As concerns this clone: The protein that TCRdb holds for this DNA derives from a much larger clone and differs from the translated DNA at residue 3, which likely indicates a read error; the protein shown here is translated from the DNA. J is TRDJ1 and V is TRDV3; D may correspond to TRDD2 or TRDD3 (7 bases each). The length of the CDR3 is 18 residues. V gave up 5 bases and J gave up 1 base, with 29 bases separating them. From germline, CDR1 is TVYSNPD and CDR2 GDNSRS (reference sequence). CDR3 protein: CAVKFPTRLGAPTDKLIF. CDR3 DNA sequence: TGTGCCGTTAAGTTTCCTACTAGGCTGGGGGCTCCCACCGATAAACTCATCTTT. Variable domain in full (rest from reference TRDV3 and TRDJ1): CDKVTQSSPDQTVASGSEVVLLCTYDTVYSNPDLFWYRIRPDYSFQFVFYGDNSRSEGADFTQGRFSVKHILTQKAFHLVISPVRTEDSATYYCAVKFPTRLGAPTDKLIFGKGTRVTVEP.

This clone came up a few times. TCRdb assigns this DNA the protein of a much larger clone, which departs from its translation at residue 6; this likely reflects a read error, and the protein shown comes from translating the DNA. The chain employs TRDV1 and TRDJ1; D unresolved. The J gene, absent from TCRdb, was called here by matching the DNA to germline. Germline CDR1 and CDR2: TSWWSYY and QGS. V was cut by 6 bases and J by 7 bases, with 15 bases left in between. The CDR3 has 13 residues. This chain's CDR3 is CALGYHKLGKLIF. CDR3 DNA sequence: TGTGCTCTTGGTTACCATAAATTGGGTAAACTCATCTTT.

At least ten counts were recorded for this clone. TCRdb records a much larger clone's protein for this DNA, with a difference at residue 7 that likely arises from a read error; the protein given is the translation of the DNA. Within the sample, other DNA sequences also encode this same CDR3. This chain connects TRDV1 to TRDJ1; a weak D match, TRDD2 (6 bases). TCRdb records no J gene; here it was assigned by comparing the DNA to germline. The germline CDR1 and CDR2 sequences are TSWWSYY and QGS. The CDR3 runs to 17 residues. V gave up 2 bases and J gave up 0 bases, with 16 bases separating them. The CDR3 here is CALGEALPPEYTDKLIF. CDR3 coding DNA: TGTGCTCTTGGGGAAGCTCTTCCTCCCGAATACACCGATAAACTCATCTTT.

The sample holds a few counts of this clone. TCRdb pairs this DNA with a much larger clone's protein that differs at residue 8, likely a read error; the protein shown was translated from the DNA. The chain joins TRDV1 to TRDJ1; TRDD3 might be the D (6 bases). The ends were cut back, 1 base at V and 0 bases at J, with 27 bases in the middle. The CDR3 sequence is 21 residues long. Germline CDR1 reads TSWWSYY; CDR2 reads QGS. CDR3 in DNA: TGTGCTCTTGGGGAACACCACGCTCTACGCTACTGGGCGTCCGACACCGATAAACTCATCTTT. It codes for CALGEHHALRYWASDTDKLIF.

This clone came up a few times. One base away lies a much larger clone, so this may be a sequencing read error. V usage is TRDV2 and J usage is TRDJ2; perhaps TRDD3 as D (5 bases). This CDR3 region has 25 residues. Germline V gene sequence: CDR1 GEAIGNYY, CDR2 EKD. The DNA of the CDR3 is TGCTCCGTGAGAGGAGAAGCGATCGGTAACTACTATATCAACTGGTACAGGAAGACCCAAGCACAACTCTTCTTT. Translated, it gives CSVRGEAIGNYYINWYRKTQAQLFF.

This clone was observed a few times. The protein recorded in TCRdb matches a much larger clone and deviates from this DNA's translation at residue 11, suggesting a read error; the protein here is obtained by translating the DNA. The chain employs TRDV3 and TRDJ1; tentative D call: TRDD3 (6 bases). Trimming took 2 bases from V and 0 from J, leaving 22 bases between them. The CDR3 is 17 residues long. CDR1 TVYSNPD and CDR2 GDNSRS come from the germline V gene (reference sequence). The CDR3 bases are TGTGCCTTTTCAGGGTTACATTACGGGGATCACACCGATAAACTCATCTTT. Translation: CAFSGLHYGDHTDKLIF.

This clone was counted many times. A read error likely explains why the TCRdb protein, taken from a much larger clone, differs from this DNA's translation at residue 8; the protein shown is translated from the DNA. This chain joins TRDV2 and TRDJ3, with TRDD3 as a possible D gene (6 bases). The J gene is not listed in TCRdb, so it was assigned here from a DNA match to germline. V was cut by 3 bases and J by 0 bases, with 17 bases left in between. The germline V gene encodes CDR1 GEAIGNYY and CDR2 EKD. The CDR3 has 19 residues. This CDR3 reads CACDSVGGRSSWDTRQMFF. CDR3 in DNA: TGTGCCTGTGACTCCGTGGGGGGTAGGAGCTCCTGGGACACCCGACAGATGTTTTTC.

This clone has at least ten counts. TCRdb's protein for this DNA is that of a much larger clone and differs from the translation at residue 19, likely a read error; the protein shown is the DNA translation. The chain carries TRDV1 and TRDJ1, with 13 nucleotides matching TRDD3. From germline, CDR1 is TSWWSYY and CDR2 QGS. This CDR3 comprises 22 residues. The CDR3 bases are TGTGCTCTTGGGGAACTACGACCGTACTGGGGGATACGCTTTAAGTACACCGATGAACTCATCTTT. Protein: CALGELRPYWGIRFKYTDELIF.

The sample holds many counts of this clone. The amino acid sequence in TCRdb belongs to a much larger clone and departs from this DNA's translation at residue 18, likely a sequencing read error; the sequence shown is translated from the DNA. The genes are TRDV2 and TRDJ1, with TRDD3 matching 13 bases. TCRdb supplies no J gene; here it was assigned by aligning the nucleotide sequence to germline. Per germline, CDR1 GEAIGNYY and CDR2 EKD. The CDR3 loop spans 23 amino acids. Trimming removed 0 bases from V and 3 bases from J; junction bases left unmatched: 24. CDR3 sequence: CACDTVKGQILGDTDRYADKLIF. The CDR3, as DNA: TGTGCCTGTGACACCGTAAAAGGTCAGATACTGGGGGATACGGACAGGTACGCCGATAAACTCATCTTT.

In the case of this clone: The mismatch at residue 10 between this DNA's translation and the TCRdb protein of a much larger clone likely reflects a read error; the protein shown is translated from the DNA. The chain joins TRDV2 to TRDJ3; D is unclear. CDR3 length: 17 residues. CDR1 and CDR2 from the germline V gene are GEAIGNYY and EKD. V was trimmed by 0 bases and J by 5 bases, leaving 13 bases between them. CDR3 sequence: CACDTVKGARDTRQMFF. The CDR3 coding sequence is TGTGCCTGTGACACCGTAAAGGGCGCCCGGGACACCCGACAGATGTTTTTC.

Worth noting for this clone: The protein recorded in TCRdb matches a much larger clone and deviates from this DNA's translation at residue 12, suggesting a read error; the protein here is obtained by translating the DNA. The chain has TRDV1 and TRDJ1, with 7 bases identical to TRDD2. Assignment of the J gene here rests on matching the DNA to germline, because TCRdb gives none. This CDR3 is built from 16 residues. V lost 3 bases and J lost 8; bases outside the gene matches: 15. In germline, CDR1 is TSWWSYY, CDR2 QGS. In DNA form, the CDR3 reads TGTGCTCTTGGGGAGTCATTTCCTACGGGAGATATGAAACTCATCTTT. This gives the protein CALGESFPTGDMKLIF.

As to this clone: The protein given by TCRdb reflects a much larger clone and differs at residue 7 from this DNA's translation, likely from a read error; the protein shown is the DNA's translation. The rearrangement uses TRDV2 and TRDJ1; TRDD3 matches 8 bases. Here the J gene was assigned by germline matching of the DNA, as TCRdb has none. Per the germline V gene, CDR1 is GEAIGNYY and CDR2 is EKD. Unmatched junction bases numbered 12, after V lost 4 bases and J lost 0 bases. The CDR3 has 17 residues. The CDR3 reads CACEGLRDTEYTDKLIF. CDR3 DNA sequence: TGTGCCTGTGAAGGACTGAGGGATACGGAGTACACCGATAAACTCATCTTT.

In its sample, this clone was seen a few times. The protein given by TCRdb reflects a much larger clone and differs at residue 8 from this DNA's translation, likely from a read error; the protein shown is the DNA's translation. The rearrangement uses TRDV1 and TRDJ1, with TRDD3 matching 9 bases. TCRdb lists no J gene, so it was determined here by aligning the DNA to germline. Trimming took 0 bases from V and 0 from J; bases not matched to a gene: 14. Germline V gene data show CDR1 as TSWWSYY and CDR2 as QGS. The CDR3 covers 20 residues. As DNA, the CDR3 is TGTGCTCTTGGGGAACTCATCCCACGCCCTGGGGGATTCTACACCGATAAACTCATCTTT. As protein: CALGELIPRPGGFYTDKLIF.

This clone was seen at least ten times. This DNA's translation and the protein TCRdb lists, from a much larger clone, do not match at residue 12, likely due to a read error; the protein shown is translated from the DNA. No call exists for the J gene, whereas the V gene is TRDV3; the table names TRDD3, a call not compared with the DNA. The CDR3 length is 13 residues. CDR1 is TVYSNPD, CDR2 GDNSRS, per germline (reference sequence). CDR3 DNA sequence: TGTGCCAAACGAGGGAGGATTGGGGATGGACTCACCTTT. It yields the protein CAKRGRIGDGLTF.

This clone was seen many times. The protein TCRdb lists belongs to a much larger clone and differs from this DNA's translation at residue 3, which points to a read error; the protein shown is made from the DNA. The gene calls are TRDV2 and TRDJ3; tentative D call: TRDD2 (5 bases). CDR3 size: 18 residues. Germline CDR1 is GEAIGNYY and CDR2 is EKD. The CDR3 coding sequence is TGTGCCCGTGACGCGATATCTTCCAACTCCTGGGACACCCGACAGATGTTTTTC. Translating it yields CARDAISSNSWDTRQMFF.